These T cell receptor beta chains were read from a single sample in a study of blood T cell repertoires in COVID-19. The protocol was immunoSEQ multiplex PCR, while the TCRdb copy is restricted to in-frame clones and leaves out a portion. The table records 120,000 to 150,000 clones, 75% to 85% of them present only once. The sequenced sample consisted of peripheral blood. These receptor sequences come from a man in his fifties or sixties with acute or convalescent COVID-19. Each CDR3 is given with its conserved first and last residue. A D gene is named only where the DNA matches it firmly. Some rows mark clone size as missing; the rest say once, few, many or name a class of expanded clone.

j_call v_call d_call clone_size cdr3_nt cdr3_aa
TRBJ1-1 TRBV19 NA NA TGTGCCAGTAGTATGGGGCGTACCACTGAAGCTTTCTTT CASSMGRTTEAFF
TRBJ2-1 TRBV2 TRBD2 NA TGTGCCAGCACCGGGACTAGGGGAAACAATGAGCAGTTCTTC CASTGTRGNNEQFF
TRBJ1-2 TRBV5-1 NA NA TGCGCCAGCAGCTCATTCAGGGGAAACTATGGCTACACCTTC CASSSFRGNYGYTF
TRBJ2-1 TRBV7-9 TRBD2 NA TGTGCCAGCAGCTTAGGAGGGACTAGCGTCGATGAGCAGTTCTTC CASSLGGTSVDEQFF
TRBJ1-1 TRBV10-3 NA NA TGTGCCATCAGTCCCCATGGAGGTCGGGAGAACACTGAAGCTTTCTTT CAISPHGGRENTEAFF
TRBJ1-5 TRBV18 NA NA TGTGCCAGCTCGTCTCAGGGATTAGGGGCTCAGCCCCAGCATTTT CASSSQGLGAQPQHF
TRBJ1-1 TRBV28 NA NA TGTGCCAGCAGTGGGCGAGGAGGGGACTTAACTGAAGCTTTCTTT CASSGRGGDLTEAFF
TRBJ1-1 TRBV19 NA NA TGTGCCAGTAGTATGTCAACTGAAGCTTTCTTT CASSMSTEAFF
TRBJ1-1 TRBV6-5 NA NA TGTGCCAGCAGGTACCAGGAAGCTTTCTTT CASRYQEAFF
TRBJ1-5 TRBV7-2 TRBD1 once TGTGCCAGCAGCTTGGGACAGGGCTCGTGGCCCCAGCATTTT CASSLGQGSWPQHF
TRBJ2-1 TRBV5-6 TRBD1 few TGTGCCAGCAGCTTGGGAGAGGGGGCCTACTACAATGAGCAGTTCTTC CASSLGEGAYYNEQFF
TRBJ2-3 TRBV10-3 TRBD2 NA TGTGCCATCAGTGAGTCAGCGGGGGGTCCCCCAGATACGCAGTATTTT CAISESAGGPPDTQYF
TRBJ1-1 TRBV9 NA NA TGTGCCAGCAGCGTAGCGGTGAACACTGAAGCTTTCTTT CASSVAVNTEAFF
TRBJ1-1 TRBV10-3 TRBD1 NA TGTGCCATCAGTCGGACAGGGGCGGACACTGAAGCTTTCTTT CAISRTGADTEAFF
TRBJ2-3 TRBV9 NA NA TGTGCCAGCAGCGTATCAAGGGACACCGCTTCAGATACGCAGTATTTT CASSVSRDTASDTQYF
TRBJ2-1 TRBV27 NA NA TGTGCCAGCCGAAGCATCTCCGCCCGTACCAATGAGCAGTTCTTC CASRSISARTNEQFF
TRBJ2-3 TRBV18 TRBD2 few TGTGCCAGCTCACTGACTAGCCCAGGCACAGATACGCAGTATTTT CASSLTSPGTDTQYF
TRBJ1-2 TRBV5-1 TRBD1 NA TGCGCCAGCAGCCCGCCGGGACAGGGGATCTATGGCTACACCTTC CASSPPGQGIYGYTF
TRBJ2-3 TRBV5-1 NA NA TGCGCCAGCAGCTTGGGGGCCAGATCAAGCACAGATACGCAGTATTTT CASSLGARSSTDTQYF
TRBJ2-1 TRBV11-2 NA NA TGTGCCAGCAGCTTATTAACGGCCTACAATGAGCAGTTCTTC CASSLLTAYNEQFF
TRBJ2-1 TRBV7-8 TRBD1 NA TGTGCCAGCAGCTCTCTCGGGACAGGGGGCCTCAATGAGCAGTTCTTC CASSSLGTGGLNEQFF
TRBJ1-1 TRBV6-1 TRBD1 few TGTGCCAGCAGTGAACCCGGACAGGCGAACACTGAAGCTTTCTTT CASSEPGQANTEAFF
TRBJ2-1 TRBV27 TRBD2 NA TGTGCCAGCAGTTTCGGGACTACCACCTACAATGAGCAGTTCTTC CASSFGTTTYNEQFF
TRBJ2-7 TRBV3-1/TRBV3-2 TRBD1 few TGTGCCAGCCAGGAATTAGGGGGCGAGTACGAGCAGTACTTC CASQELGGEYEQYF
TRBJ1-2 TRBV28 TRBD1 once TGTGCCAGTTCCGGGACAGGGCTATATGGCTACACCTTC CASSGTGLYGYTF
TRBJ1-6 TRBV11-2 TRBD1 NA TGTGCCAGCAGCTACGGACAGGGAATCTCACCCCTCCACTTT CASSYGQGISPLHF
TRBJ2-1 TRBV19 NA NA TGTGCCAGTAGTCCACGTCATGGTTCTAGCGCCACGAGACTAAACAATGAGCAGTTCTTC CASSPRHGSSATRLNNEQFF
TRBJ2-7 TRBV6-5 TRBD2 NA TGTGCCAGCAGGGGCGGCGGGAGCGCCTACGAGCAGTACTTC CASRGGGSAYEQYF
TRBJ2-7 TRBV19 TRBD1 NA TGTGCCAGTAGTATTGGACAGGGGTCTTACGAGCAGTACTTC CASSIGQGSYEQYF
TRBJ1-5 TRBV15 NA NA TGTGCCACCAGCCCTCGACAGGTTGACCAGCCCCAGCATTTT CATSPRQVDQPQHF
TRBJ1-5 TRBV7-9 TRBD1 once TGTGCCAGCAGCCCGGACAGGTACAATCAGCCCCAGCATTTT CASSPDRYNQPQHF
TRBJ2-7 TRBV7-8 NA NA TGTGCCAGCAGCTTCTTGCAAGAGGACAACGAGCAGTACTTC CASSFLQEDNEQYF
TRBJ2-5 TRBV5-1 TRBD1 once TGCGCCAGCAGCCAGCCGGGACAGGGGTTGGAGACCCAGTACTTC CASSQPGQGLETQYF
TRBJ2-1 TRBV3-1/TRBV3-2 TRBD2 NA TGTGCCAGCAGCCAGTGGACTAGCGGGTACAATGAGCAGTTCTTC CASSQWTSGYNEQFF
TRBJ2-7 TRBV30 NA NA TGTGCCTGGAAGGAGAACAATTACTCCTACGAGCAGTACTTC CAWKENNYSYEQYF
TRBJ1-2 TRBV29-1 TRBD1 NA TGCAGCGTGTACAGGGGTGGTGGCTACACCTTC CSVYRGGGYTF
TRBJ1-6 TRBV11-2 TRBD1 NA TGTGCCAGCAGCATCCGGGACAGTTCGTATTATAATTCACCCCTCCACTTT CASSIRDSSYYNSPLHF
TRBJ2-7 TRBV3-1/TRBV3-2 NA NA TGTGCCAGCAGCCAGCAATCAGTGGGCGCCTACGAGCAGTACTTC CASSQQSVGAYEQYF
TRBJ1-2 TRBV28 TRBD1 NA TGTGCCAGCAGCCGACAGGGGGATGGCTACACCTTC CASSRQGDGYTF
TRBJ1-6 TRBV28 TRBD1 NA TGTGCCAGCAAGGGAGTGCAGGGGGCGAATTCACCCCTCCACTTT CASKGVQGANSPLHF
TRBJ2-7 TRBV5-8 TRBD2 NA TGTGCCAGCAGCACGGGGACTAGCGGGCTCAACGAGCAGTACTTC CASSTGTSGLNEQYF
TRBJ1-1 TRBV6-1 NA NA TGTGCCAGCAGTGAGTGGTACACCTCGAACACTGAAGCTTTCTTT CASSEWYTSNTEAFF
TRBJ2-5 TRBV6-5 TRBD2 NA TGTGCCAGCAGTTACTCGGGGGGGGAAGAGACCCAGTACTTC CASSYSGGEETQYF
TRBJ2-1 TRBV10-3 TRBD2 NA TGTGCCATCAGCGTGACTAGCGGGAGGACCAATGAGCAGTTCTTC CAISVTSGRTNEQFF
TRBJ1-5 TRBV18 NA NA TGTGCCAGCTCACCACCGACAGGAGGTCAGCCCCAGCATTTT CASSPPTGGQPQHF
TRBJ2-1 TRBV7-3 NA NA TGTGCCAGCAGCTTGGGGGGTCCGGTCAATGAGCAGTTCTTC CASSLGGPVNEQFF
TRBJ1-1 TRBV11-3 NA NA TGTGCCAGCAGCTTAGAGGAGGGTAGAAGGGGAGAAGCTTTCTTT CASSLEEGRRGEAFF
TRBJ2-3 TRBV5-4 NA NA TGTGCCAGTTCTTTTAGCACAGATACGCAGTATTTT CASSFSTDTQYF
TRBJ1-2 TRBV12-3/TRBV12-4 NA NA TGTGCCAGCAGTCCCCAGGCACGGGGTGGCTACACCTTC CASSPQARGGYTF
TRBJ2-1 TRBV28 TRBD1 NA TGTGCCAGCAGCGCTGACAGGGGCGGCTACAATGAGCAGTTCTTC CASSADRGGYNEQFF
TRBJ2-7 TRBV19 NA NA TGTGCCAGTAGTATAGAAATGGGAGGCGGTACCTACGAGCAGTACTTC CASSIEMGGGTYEQYF
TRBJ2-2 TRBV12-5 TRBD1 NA TGTGCTAGTGGTTGGACAGGCATGAACACCGGGGAGCTGTTTTTT CASGWTGMNTGELFF
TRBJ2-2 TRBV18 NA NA TGTGCCAGCTCACCATATACACCAAACACCGGGGAGCTGTTTTTT CASSPYTPNTGELFF